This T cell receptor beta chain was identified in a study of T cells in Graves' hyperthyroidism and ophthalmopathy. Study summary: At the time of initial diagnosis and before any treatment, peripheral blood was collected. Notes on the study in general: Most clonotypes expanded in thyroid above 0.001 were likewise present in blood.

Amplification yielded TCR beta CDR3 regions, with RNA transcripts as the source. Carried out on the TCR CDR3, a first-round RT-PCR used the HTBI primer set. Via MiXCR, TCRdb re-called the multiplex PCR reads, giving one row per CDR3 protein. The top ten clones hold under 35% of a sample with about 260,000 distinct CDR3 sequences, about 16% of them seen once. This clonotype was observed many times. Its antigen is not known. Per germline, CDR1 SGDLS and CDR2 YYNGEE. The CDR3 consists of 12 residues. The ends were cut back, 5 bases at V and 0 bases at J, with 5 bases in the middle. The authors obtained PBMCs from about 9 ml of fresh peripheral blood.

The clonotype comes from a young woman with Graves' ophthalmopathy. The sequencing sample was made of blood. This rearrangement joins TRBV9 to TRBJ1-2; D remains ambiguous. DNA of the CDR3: TGTGCCAGCAGTGGGTCTAACTATGGCTACACCTTC. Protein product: CASSGSNYGYTF.